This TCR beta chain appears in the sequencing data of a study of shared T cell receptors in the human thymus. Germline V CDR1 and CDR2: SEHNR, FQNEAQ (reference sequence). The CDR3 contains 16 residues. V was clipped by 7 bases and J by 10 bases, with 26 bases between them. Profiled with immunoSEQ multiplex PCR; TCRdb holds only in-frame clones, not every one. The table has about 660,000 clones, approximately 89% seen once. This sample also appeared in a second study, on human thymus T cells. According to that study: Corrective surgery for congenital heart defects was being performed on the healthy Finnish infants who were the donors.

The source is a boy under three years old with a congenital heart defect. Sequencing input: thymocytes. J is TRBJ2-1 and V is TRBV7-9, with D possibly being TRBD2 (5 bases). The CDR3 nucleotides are TGTGCCAGCACCCCCGCAGGTCCGCGGGTGAAACGCGAGCAGTTCTTC. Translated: CASTPAGPRVKREQFF. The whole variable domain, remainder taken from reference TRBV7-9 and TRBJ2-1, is DTGVSQNPRHKITKRGQNVTFRCDPISEHNRLYWYRQTLGQGPEFLTYFQNEAQLEKSRLLSDRFSAERPKGSFSTLEIQRTEQGDSAMYLCASTPAGPRVKREQFFGPGTRLTVL.